The rows below give T cell receptor beta chains drawn from one sample of a study of T cell repertoires in cytomegalovirus infection. Via MiXCR, TCRdb re-called the reads, giving one row per CDR3 protein. The sample contains around 530,000 distinct CDR3 sequences, about 25% of which appear only once. Sequencing was done on a sample of PBMCs. These receptors were collected from a human donor in good health (CMV status not recorded). Some clones in this sample may be carry-over from other donors' samples. Both conserved end residues are trimmed from each CDR3. Expanded clones are given a class, and other clones once, few, many or no size at all.

many TRBJ1-4 TRBV7-8 ASSVSGNNEKLF
many TRBJ2-7 TRBV7-2 ASSYAAGYEQY
few TRBJ1-6 TRBV27 ASSPLGANSPLH
- TRBJ1-2 TRBV28 ASSLSRGQEGYT
few TRBJ2-1 TRBV27 ASRISGTVLRNEQF
few TRBJ2-3 TRBV20-1 SARDVRTSTDTQY
- TRBJ2-3 TRBV10-3 AISATRMDTQY
- TRBJ2-5 TRBV6-5 ASSSRQGRGETQY
- TRBJ2-6 TRBV6-1 ASSPNRAGANVLT
- TRBJ2-3 TRBV24-1 ATSGLAGVIDTQY
many TRBJ2-1 TRBV12-3/TRBV12-4 ASSRRTGGDEQF
- TRBJ2-3 TRBV6-2/TRBV6-3 ASSYGGRAFTDTQY
few TRBJ2-1 TRBV20-1 SAYRGYEQF
- TRBJ2-3 TRBV20-1 SAFRAQAGGITDTQY
- TRBJ2-7 TRBV5-1 ASSWTGQAQY